A selection of T cell receptor beta chains follows, all from one sample in a study of blood T cell repertoires in COVID-19. Profiling relied on immunoSEQ multiplex PCR, and the TCRdb table lists in-frame clones only, not all of them. The profile shows 200,000 to 250,000 clones, 83% of them singletons. Sequenced sample: peripheral blood. The receptors come from a woman in her 30s with COVID-19, enrolled during active disease. Each CDR3 is given with its conserved first and last residue. D genes are given only for firm matches. Where a row states a size, it is once, few, many or the class of an expanded clone; other rows omit it.

abundance: .
d_gene: TRBD2
j_gene: TRBJ2-2
v_gene: TRBV6-2/TRBV6-3
CDR3aa: CASSKLAGVNTGELFF
CDR3nt: TGTGCCAGCAGTAAACTAGCGGGGGTTAACACCGGGGAGCTGTTTTTT

abundance: .
d_gene: TRBD1
j_gene: TRBJ2-2
v_gene: TRBV4-3
CDR3aa: CASSQTPGGAGTGELFF
CDR3nt: TGCGCCAGCAGCCAAACCCCAGGGGGCGCTGGTACCGGGGAGCTGTTTTTT

abundance: .
d_gene: TRBD1
j_gene: TRBJ1-1
v_gene: TRBV5-1
CDR3aa: CASSLQGARTEAFF
CDR3nt: TGCGCCAGCAGCCTTCAGGGGGCGCGAACTGAAGCTTTCTTT

abundance: once
d_gene: TRBD2
j_gene: TRBJ2-1
v_gene: TRBV27
CDR3aa: CASTATPPGLAGGGEQFF
CDR3nt: TGTGCCAGCACGGCTACCCCACCGGGACTAGCGGGAGGGGGTGAGCAGTTCTTC

abundance: .
d_gene: .
j_gene: TRBJ2-2
v_gene: TRBV3-1/TRBV3-2
CDR3aa: CASSQLGTGDTGELFF
CDR3nt: TGTGCCAGCAGCCAACTCGGGACGGGGGACACCGGGGAGCTGTTTTTT

abundance: few
d_gene: TRBD1
j_gene: TRBJ1-2
v_gene: TRBV6-5
CDR3aa: CASRMDRHYGYTF
CDR3nt: TGTGCCAGCAGGATGGACAGGCATTATGGCTACACCTTC

abundance: .
d_gene: TRBD2
j_gene: TRBJ2-1
v_gene: TRBV28
CDR3aa: CASDAPSGSRNEQFF
CDR3nt: TGTGCCAGCGACGCTCCTAGCGGGAGTCGGAATGAGCAGTTCTTC

abundance: .
d_gene: TRBD2
j_gene: TRBJ2-7
v_gene: TRBV3-1/TRBV3-2
CDR3aa: CASSPGTSHYEQYF
CDR3nt: TGTGCCAGCAGCCCCGGGACTAGTCACTACGAGCAGTACTTC

abundance: .
d_gene: .
j_gene: TRBJ1-2
v_gene: TRBV6-6
CDR3aa: CASSYSPGFYGYTF
CDR3nt: TGTGCCAGCAGTTACTCGCCAGGTTTCTATGGCTACACCTTC

abundance: .
d_gene: .
j_gene: TRBJ1-1
v_gene: TRBV6-1
CDR3aa: CASSEARNTEAFF
CDR3nt: TGTGCCAGCAGTGAAGCGCGAAACACTGAAGCTTTCTTT

abundance: .
d_gene: .
j_gene: TRBJ1-1
v_gene: TRBV28
CDR3aa: CAVLREGTEAFF
CDR3nt: TGTGCCGTCCTCAGGGAGGGGACTGAAGCTTTCTTT

abundance: .
d_gene: .
j_gene: TRBJ2-1
v_gene: TRBV19
CDR3aa: CASSMARYNEQFF
CDR3nt: TGTGCCAGTAGTATGGCCAGGTACAATGAGCAGTTCTTC

abundance: .
d_gene: .
j_gene: TRBJ2-2
v_gene: TRBV5-1
CDR3aa: CASRRLAGQTTGELFF
CDR3nt: TGCGCCAGCAGGCGCTTAGCAGGACAGACCACCGGGGAGCTGTTTTTT

abundance: .
d_gene: TRBD2
j_gene: TRBJ2-4
v_gene: TRBV6-5
CDR3aa: CASSYFPSGTKNIQYF
CDR3nt: TGTGCCAGCAGTTACTTTCCTAGCGGGACCAAAAACATTCAGTACTTC

abundance: .
d_gene: .
j_gene: TRBJ1-2
v_gene: TRBV12-3/TRBV12-4
CDR3aa: CASSLGGNYGYTF
CDR3nt: TGTGCCAGCAGTTTGGGAGGAAACTATGGCTACACCTTC

abundance: .
d_gene: TRBD2
j_gene: TRBJ2-5
v_gene: TRBV27
CDR3aa: CASRRSGSQETQYF
CDR3nt: TGTGCCAGCCGTCGGAGCGGGAGCCAAGAGACCCAGTACTTC

abundance: .
d_gene: TRBD1
j_gene: TRBJ1-4
v_gene: TRBV7-8
CDR3aa: CASSPQGEKLFF
CDR3nt: TGTGCCAGCAGCCCACAGGGGGAAAAACTGTTTTTT

abundance: .
d_gene: TRBD1
j_gene: TRBJ2-7
v_gene: TRBV3-1/TRBV3-2
CDR3aa: CASSHLWTGGNEQYF
CDR3nt: TGTGCCAGCAGCCATCTTTGGACAGGGGGGAACGAGCAGTACTTC

abundance: .
d_gene: TRBD2
j_gene: TRBJ2-5
v_gene: TRBV7-3
CDR3aa: CASSSPGLAAETETQYF
CDR3nt: TGTGCCAGCAGCTCGCCTGGACTAGCTGCCGAAACGGAGACCCAGTACTTC

abundance: .
d_gene: .
j_gene: TRBJ2-7
v_gene: TRBV12-2
CDR3aa: CASRPSGGSYEQYF
CDR3nt: TGTGCAAGTCGCCCGAGCGGGGGTAGTTACGAGCAGTACTTC

abundance: .
d_gene: TRBD2
j_gene: TRBJ2-1
v_gene: TRBV9
CDR3aa: CASSGFRGGRIF
CDR3nt: TGTGCCAGCAGCGGCTTTCGGGGGGGCCGGATCTTC

abundance: .
d_gene: .
j_gene: TRBJ1-5
v_gene: TRBV18
CDR3aa: CASSPYPDRNQPQHF
CDR3nt: TGTGCCAGCTCACCCTACCCCGACAGGAATCAGCCCCAGCATTTT

abundance: .
d_gene: .
j_gene: TRBJ1-5
v_gene: TRBV27
CDR3aa: CASSPQWGGGQPQHF
CDR3nt: TGTGCCAGCAGCCCACAGTGGGGGGGCGGTCAGCCCCAGCATTTT

abundance: .
d_gene: .
j_gene: TRBJ2-6
v_gene: TRBV7-9
CDR3aa: CASSFAGANVLTF
CDR3nt: TGTGCCAGCAGCTTCGCTGGGGCCAACGTCCTGACTTTC

abundance: .
d_gene: .
j_gene: TRBJ2-7
v_gene: TRBV5-1
CDR3aa: CASSLAQGPYEQYF
CDR3nt: TGCGCCAGCAGCTTGGCCCAGGGCCCGTACGAGCAGTACTTC

abundance: .
d_gene: TRBD2
j_gene: TRBJ2-3
v_gene: TRBV28
CDR3aa: CASSFLPPSGGASADTQYF
CDR3nt: TGTGCCAGCAGTTTTCTCCCTCCTAGCGGGGGGGCCTCCGCAGATACGCAGTATTTT

abundance: .
d_gene: TRBD2
j_gene: TRBJ2-7
v_gene: TRBV27
CDR3aa: CASSSGLADNPYEQYF
CDR3nt: TGTGCCAGCAGTTCAGGACTAGCGGATAACCCCTACGAGCAGTACTTC

abundance: few
d_gene: .
j_gene: TRBJ2-7
v_gene: TRBV6-5
CDR3aa: CASSPRGSYEQYF
CDR3nt: TGTGCCAGCAGTCCTCGGGGTTCCTACGAGCAGTACTTC

abundance: .
d_gene: TRBD1
j_gene: TRBJ1-2
v_gene: TRBV19
CDR3aa: CASRRGQGYGYTF
CDR3nt: TGTGCCAGTCGCAGGGGGCAGGGCTATGGCTACACCTTC

abundance: .
d_gene: .
j_gene: TRBJ2-7
v_gene: TRBV13
CDR3aa: CASSPRQELPRYEQYF
CDR3nt: TGTGCCAGCAGCCCTCGACAGGAGTTACCCAGATACGAGCAGTACTTC

abundance: .
d_gene: .
j_gene: TRBJ1-2
v_gene: TRBV3-1/TRBV3-2
CDR3aa: CASSHIRGSNYGYTF
CDR3nt: TGTGCCAGCAGCCATATAAGGGGGTCTAACTATGGCTACACCTTC

abundance: .
d_gene: .
j_gene: TRBJ2-7
v_gene: TRBV7-3
CDR3aa: CASSLAGAAYEQYF
CDR3nt: TGTGCCAGCAGCTTAGCGGGGGCAGCCTACGAGCAGTACTTC

abundance: .
d_gene: .
j_gene: TRBJ2-3
v_gene: TRBV7-8
CDR3aa: CAGGPRTDTQYF
CDR3nt: TGTGCTGGCGGGCCCCGCACAGATACGCAGTATTTT

abundance: few
d_gene: .
j_gene: TRBJ1-5
v_gene: TRBV6-2/TRBV6-3
CDR3aa: CASNYGVNSNQPQHF
CDR3nt: TGTGCCAGCAATTATGGAGTTAATAGCAATCAGCCCCAGCATTTT

abundance: .
d_gene: .
j_gene: TRBJ1-1
v_gene: TRBV27
CDR3aa: CASSPAGGTEAFF
CDR3nt: TGTGCCAGCAGTCCAGCCGGGGGCACTGAAGCTTTCTTT

abundance: few
d_gene: .
j_gene: TRBJ2-7
v_gene: TRBV12-5
CDR3aa: CASGLVTGAPYEQYF
CDR3nt: TGTGCTAGTGGTTTGGTGACAGGTGCCCCCTACGAGCAGTACTTC

abundance: .
d_gene: .
j_gene: TRBJ2-5
v_gene: TRBV7-9
CDR3aa: CASSEEGSETQYF
CDR3nt: TGTGCCAGCAGCGAGGAGGGAAGCGAGACCCAGTACTTC

abundance: .
d_gene: TRBD1
j_gene: TRBJ1-5
v_gene: TRBV4-3
CDR3aa: CASSQEPGQGLDF
CDR3nt: TGCGCCAGCAGCCAAGAGCCGGGACAGGGTTTGGATTTT

abundance: .
d_gene: TRBD1
j_gene: TRBJ2-5
v_gene: TRBV18
CDR3aa: CASSPVPGGETQYF
CDR3nt: TGTGCCAGCTCACCGGTCCCAGGGGGAGAGACCCAGTACTTC

abundance: .
d_gene: TRBD1
j_gene: TRBJ1-2
v_gene: TRBV5-1
CDR3aa: CASSPGQGGPYGYTF
CDR3nt: TGCGCCAGCAGCCCAGGACAGGGGGGGCCTTATGGCTACACCTTC

abundance: .
d_gene: .
j_gene: TRBJ1-1
v_gene: TRBV11-3
CDR3aa: CASSSRQNTEAFF
CDR3nt: TGTGCCAGCAGCTCCCGACAGAACACTGAAGCTTTCTTT

abundance: once
d_gene: .
j_gene: TRBJ1-3
v_gene: TRBV4-3
CDR3aa: CASSQDSGDGNTIYF
CDR3nt: TGCGCCAGCAGCCAAGATTCAGGGGATGGAAACACCATATATTTT